The clone carrying this T cell receptor beta chain appeared many times. Antigen specificity is unknown. Calling Graves' hyperthyroidism stable meant ophthalmopathy did not progress within 18 months. These patients, aged 18 to 65, had recently diagnosed hyperthyroidism lasting under 2 months. From RNA transcripts, TCR beta CDR3 regions were amplified. Initially, a first-round RT-PCR of the TCR CDR3 employed the HTBI primer set. MiXCR, run by TCRdb on the multiplex PCR reads, gives a single entry per CDR3 protein. The table records 300,000 to 400,000 distinct CDR3 sequences, 11% to 15% of them present only once. The CDR3 consists of 15 residues. From germline, CDR1 is SGHAT and CDR2 FQNNGV. The V and J ends lost 1 base and 6 bases, in that order; junction bases with no gene match: 6. The data belong to a study of T cells in Graves' hyperthyroidism and ophthalmopathy. Study details: Peripheral blood was collected at initial diagnosis, before any treatment. Study-wide results and limits: Most expanded thyroid clonotypes above 0.001 recurred in blood.

The sequenced sample consisted of blood. The origin of this receptor is a woman in her fifties or sixties with Graves' hyperthyroidism. The V gene is TRBV11-2, the J gene TRBJ2-1; 7 nucleotides align to TRBD2. CDR3: CASSLGGAGTNEQFF. CDR3 bases: TGTGCCAGCAGCTTAGGGGGAGCGGGAACCAATGAGCAGTTCTTC.